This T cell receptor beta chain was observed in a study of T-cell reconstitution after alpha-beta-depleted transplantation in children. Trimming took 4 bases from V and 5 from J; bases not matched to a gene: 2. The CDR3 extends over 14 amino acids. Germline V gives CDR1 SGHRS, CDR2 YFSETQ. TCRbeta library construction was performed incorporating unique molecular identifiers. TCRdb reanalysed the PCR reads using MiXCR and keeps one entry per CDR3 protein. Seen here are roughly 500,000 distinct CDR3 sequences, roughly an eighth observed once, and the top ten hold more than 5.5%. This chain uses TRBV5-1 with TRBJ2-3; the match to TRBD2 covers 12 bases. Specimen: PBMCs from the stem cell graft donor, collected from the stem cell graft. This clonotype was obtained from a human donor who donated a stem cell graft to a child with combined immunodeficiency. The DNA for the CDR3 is TGCGCCAGCAGCGCGGGACTAGCGGGAGATACGCAGTATTTT. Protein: CASSAGLAGDTQYF.